One sample yielded the 17 T cell receptor beta chains listed below, sequenced in a study of brain T cells in children with intractable seizures. Profiling relied on immunoSEQ multiplex PCR, and the TCRdb table lists in-frame clones only, not all of them. Here the sample spans about 8,000 clones, roughly 73% being singletons. Only cases whose brain tissue showed the highest T cell transcript signatures were sequenced. Sequenced material: resected brain tissue, taken at surgery. All receptors derive from a boy younger than two with tuberous sclerosis and intractable seizures.

The chain carries TRBV9 and TRBJ2-5, with D perhaps TRBD1 or TRBD2 (5 bases each). V was cut by 3 bases and J by 2 bases, with 11 bases left in between. This CDR3 region has 14 residues. Germline CDR1 SGDLS, CDR2 YYNGEE. The CDR3 coding sequence is TGTGCCAGCAGCGCGGGACGGATACAAGAGACCCAGTACTTC. It yields the protein CASSAGRIQETQYF.

The J gene is TRBJ2-1, the V gene TRBV4-1; D possibly corresponds to TRBD2 (5 bases). CDR1 is MGHRA, CDR2 YSYEKL, per germline. This CDR3 has 14 residues. V was clipped by 0 bases and J by 7 bases, with 10 bases between them. In nucleotides, the CDR3 is TGCGCCAGCAGCCAAGATGGCTGGGAGAATGAGCAGTTCTTC. The encoded protein is CASSQDGWENEQFF.

This clone was picked up a small number of times. Within the sample, other DNA sequences also encode this same CDR3. The genes are TRBV6-6 and TRBJ1-2; no clear D gene. Germline CDR1 MNHNY, CDR2 SVGAGI (reference sequence). The CDR3 runs 11 residues. V was cut by 6 bases and J by 4 bases, with 6 bases left in between. CDR3 loop: CASRTVYGYTF. CDR3 sequence (DNA): TGTGCCAGCAGAACAGTCTATGGCTACACCTTC.

The gene calls are TRBV2 and TRBJ2-2, with 11 nucleotides matching TRBD2. Germline values: CDR1 SNHLY, CDR2 FYNNEI. With 4 bases clipped from V and 6 bases from J, the junction kept 4 bases outside the gene matches. CDR3 length: 15 residues. CDR3 DNA: TGTGCCAGCAGTGGACTAGCGGGGTACGCCGGGGAGCTGTTTTTT. Translation gives CASSGLAGYAGELFF. Filled out from reference TRBV2 and TRBJ2-2, the complete variable domain reads EPEVTQTPSHQVTQMGQEVILRCVPISNHLYFYWYRQILGQKVEFLVSFYNNEISEKSEIFDDQFSVERPDGSNFTLKIRSTKLEDSAMYFCASSGLAGYAGELFFGEGSRLTVL.

CDR3 region: CASTVEGPNTEAFF. The CDR3 DNA is TGTGCCAGCACCGTGGAGGGCCCGAACACTGAAGCTTTCTTT. The chain couples TRBV6-5 to TRBJ1-1; D gene uncertain. CDR1 MNHEY and CDR2 SVGAGI come from the germline V gene. Trimming shortened V by 7 bases and J by 1 base, and 13 bases separated the two germline ends. The CDR3 is 14 amino acids.

This chain's CDR3 is CAWGPGSEYEQYF. CDR3 DNA: TGTGCCTGGGGACCAGGGTCCGAATACGAGCAGTACTTC. V usage is TRBV30 and J usage is TRBJ2-7; perhaps TRBD1 as D (5 bases). V was cut by 5 bases and J by 4 bases, with 15 bases left in between. The germline gives CDR1 GTSNPN, CDR2 SVGIG (reference sequence). The CDR3 is 13 residues long.

V and J are TRBV6-1 and TRBJ2-3; TRBD2 agrees at 9 bases. V dropped 0 bases and J dropped 1; count of bases not matched to a gene: 5. This CDR3 contains 17 residues. Per the germline V gene, CDR1 is MNHNS and CDR2 is SASEGT. The CDR3: CASSEALAGPGTDTQYF. The DNA of the CDR3 is TGTGCCAGCAGTGAAGCGCTAGCGGGGCCTGGCACAGATACGCAGTATTTT.

This chain links TRBV5-1 with TRBJ1-1, with a possible D match to TRBD1 (5 bases). Deletions cut 6 bases from V and 3 bases from J, with 21 bases between. The V gene's germline CDR1 is SGHRS and CDR2 YFSETQ. The CDR3 totals 16 residues. The CDR3 is CASTPRGVGVYTEAFF. The CDR3 DNA reads as TGCGCCAGCACTCCCCGGGGAGTGGGGGTTTACACTGAAGCTTTCTTT.

This chain uses TRBV30 with TRBJ1-1; D gene unclear. Between the trimmed V and J ends, which lost 8 bases and 2 bases, there was a span of 15 bases. The CDR3 runs to 13 residues. Looked up from germline, CDR1 is GTSNPN and CDR2 is SVGIG (reference sequence). CDR3 nucleotides: TGTGCCGGAGAACCGGGGTCTAACACTGAAGCTTTCTTT. This gives the protein CAGEPGSNTEAFF.

This chain connects TRBV14 to TRBJ2-1; D ambiguous. The CDR3 totals 12 residues. V lost 3 bases, J lost 8 bases, and 8 bases lay in between. The germline CDR1 and CDR2 sequences are SGHDN and FVKESK. The CDR3: CASSHDTYEQFF. DNA for the CDR3: TGTGCCAGCAGCCACGACACTTATGAGCAGTTCTTC.

The chain employs TRBV19 and TRBJ2-4; 9 bases agree with TRBD1. Trimming took 5 bases from V and 3 from J; bases not matched to a gene: 5. This CDR3 spans 15 amino acids. Germline V CDR1 and CDR2: LNHDA, SQIVND (reference sequence). CDR3 region: CASSVWTGDKNIQYF. CDR3 nucleotides: TGTGCCAGTAGTGTCTGGACAGGGGACAAAAACATTCAGTACTTC.

The chain combines TRBV7-8 with TRBJ2-7; 14 bases are a match to TRBD2. The V segment lost 5 bases and the J segment 6 bases; nucleotides outside the gene matches: 9. This CDR3 comprises 16 residues. Germline V gene lookup returns CDR1 SGHVS and CDR2 FQNEAQ. The CDR3: CASSPRTSGGTREQYF. The CDR3 DNA reads TGTGCCAGCAGCCCCAGGACTAGCGGGGGGACTCGCGAGCAGTACTTC.

CDR3 residues: CASSHGTGGGVYGYTF. The CDR3 nucleotides are TGTGCCAGCAGCCACGGGACAGGGGGGGGAGTATATGGCTACACCTTC. The V call is TRBV7-9, the J call TRBJ1-2; 11 nucleotides agree with TRBD1. V was pared by 5 bases and J by 5 bases, with 10 bases of the junction left unmatched. This CDR3 has 16 amino acids. Germline values: CDR1 SEHNR, CDR2 FQNEAQ (reference sequence).

The J gene is TRBJ2-5, the V gene TRBV7-9; D call uncertain. This CDR3 region has 14 residues. Germline lookup yields CDR1 SEHNR and CDR2 FQNEAQ (reference sequence). V was shortened by 6 bases and J by 2 bases, with 13 bases between the two germline ends. CDR3 nucleotide sequence: TGTGCCAGCAGGCCGGTGGACCTTCAAGAGACCCAGTACTTC. This codes for CASRPVDLQETQYF.

About this clone itself: This CDR3 is also generated by other DNA sequences in the sample. J is TRBJ2-7 and V is TRBV9, with a possible D match to TRBD2 (5 bases). From germline, CDR1 is SGDLS and CDR2 YYNGEE. Trimming removed 3 bases from V and 1 base from J, with 8 bases in between. The CDR3 runs to 13 residues. CDR3 in DNA: TGTGCCAGCAGCGATGGACTTTCCTACGAGCAGTACTTC. It specifies CASSDGLSYEQYF.

The genes are TRBV24-1 and TRBJ2-3; no definite D call. This CDR3 contains 16 residues. Between the trimmed V and J ends, which lost 5 bases and 3 bases, there was a span of 17 bases. Per the germline V gene, CDR1 is KGHDR and CDR2 is SFDVKD. Here the CDR3 DNA reads TGTGCCACCAGTGGGGCAGGCCTGCCGGGTACAGATACGCAGTATTTT. Protein product: CATSGAGLPGTDTQYF.

V is TRBV7-8 and J is TRBJ2-5; TRBD1 matches 9 bases. The CDR3 consists of 16 residues. Trimming at V came to 8 bases and at J to 3 bases, leaving 13 bases not matched to a gene. Germline loops: CDR1 SGHVS, CDR2 FQNEAQ. CDR3: CASLAGVGQGKETQYF. In DNA, the CDR3 is TGTGCCAGCCTGGCGGGGGTAGGACAGGGGAAAGAGACCCAGTACTTC.